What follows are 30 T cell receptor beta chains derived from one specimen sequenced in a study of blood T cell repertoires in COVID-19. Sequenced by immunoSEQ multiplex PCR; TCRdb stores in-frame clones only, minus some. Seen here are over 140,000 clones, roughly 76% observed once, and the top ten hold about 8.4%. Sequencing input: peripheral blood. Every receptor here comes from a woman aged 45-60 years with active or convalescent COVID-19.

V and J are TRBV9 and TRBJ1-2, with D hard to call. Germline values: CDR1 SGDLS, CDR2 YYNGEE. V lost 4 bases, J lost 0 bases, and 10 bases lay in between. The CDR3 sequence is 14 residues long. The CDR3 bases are TGTGCCAGCAGCTTCGCGGGAGCTAACTATGGCTACACCTTC. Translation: CASSFAGANYGYTF.

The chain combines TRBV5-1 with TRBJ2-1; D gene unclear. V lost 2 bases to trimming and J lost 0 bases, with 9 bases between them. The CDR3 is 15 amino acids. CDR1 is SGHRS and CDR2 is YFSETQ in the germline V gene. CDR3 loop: CASSFDGDSYNEQFF. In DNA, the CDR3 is TGCGCCAGCAGCTTCGACGGAGACTCCTACAATGAGCAGTTCTTC.

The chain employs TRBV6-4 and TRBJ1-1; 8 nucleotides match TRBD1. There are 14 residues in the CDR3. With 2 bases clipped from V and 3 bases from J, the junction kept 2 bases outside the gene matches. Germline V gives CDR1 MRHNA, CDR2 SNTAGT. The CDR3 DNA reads TGTGCCAGCAGTGACCAACAGGGGGACACTGAAGCTTTCTTT. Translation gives CASSDQQGDTEAFF.

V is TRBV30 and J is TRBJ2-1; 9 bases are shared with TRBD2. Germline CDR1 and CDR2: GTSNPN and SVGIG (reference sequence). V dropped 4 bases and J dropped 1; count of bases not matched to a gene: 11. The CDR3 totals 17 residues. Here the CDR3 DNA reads TGTGCCTGGAAGCTAGCGGGGACAAGAGGATCCTACAATGAGCAGTTCTTC. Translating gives CAWKLAGTRGSYNEQFF.

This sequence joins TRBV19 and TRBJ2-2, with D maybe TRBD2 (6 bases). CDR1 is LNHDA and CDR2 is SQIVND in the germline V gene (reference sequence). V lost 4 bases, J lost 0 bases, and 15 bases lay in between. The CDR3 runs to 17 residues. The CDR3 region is CASSRAGPDPNTGELFF. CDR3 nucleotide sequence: TGTGCCAGTAGTAGGGCGGGGCCCGATCCGAACACCGGGGAGCTGTTTTTT. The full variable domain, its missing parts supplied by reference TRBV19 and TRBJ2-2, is DGGITQSPKYLFRKEGQNVTLSCEQNLNHDAMYWYRQDPGQGLRLIYYSQIVNDFQKGDIAEGYSVSREKKESFPLTVTSAQKNPTAFYLCASSRAGPDPNTGELFFGEGSRLTVL.

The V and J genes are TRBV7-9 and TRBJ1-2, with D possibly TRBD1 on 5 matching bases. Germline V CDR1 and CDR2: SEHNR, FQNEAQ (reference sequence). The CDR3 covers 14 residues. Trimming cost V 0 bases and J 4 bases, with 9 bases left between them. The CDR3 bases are TGTGCCAGCAGCTTAGCCTCTGACAGCTATGGCTACACCTTC. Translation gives CASSLASDSYGYTF.

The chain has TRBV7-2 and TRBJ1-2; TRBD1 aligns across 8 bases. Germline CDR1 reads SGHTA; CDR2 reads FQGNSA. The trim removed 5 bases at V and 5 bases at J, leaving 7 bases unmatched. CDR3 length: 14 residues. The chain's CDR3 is CASSPGQALYGYTF. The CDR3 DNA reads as TGTGCCAGCAGCCCGGGACAGGCACTATATGGCTACACCTTC.

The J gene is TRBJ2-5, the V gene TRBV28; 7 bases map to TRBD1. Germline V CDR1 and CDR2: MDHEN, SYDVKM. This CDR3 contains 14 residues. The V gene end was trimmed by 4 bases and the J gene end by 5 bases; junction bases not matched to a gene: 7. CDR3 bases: TGTGCCAGCAGTTATACAGGGGTCATCGAGACCCAGTACTTC. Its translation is CASSYTGVIETQYF.

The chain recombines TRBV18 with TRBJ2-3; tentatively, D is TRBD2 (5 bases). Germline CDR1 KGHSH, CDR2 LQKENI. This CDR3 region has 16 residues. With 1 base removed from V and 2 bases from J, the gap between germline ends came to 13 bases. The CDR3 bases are TGTGCCAGCTCACCACGGGCAGCGGTACACACAGATACGCAGTATTTT. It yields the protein CASSPRAAVHTDTQYF.

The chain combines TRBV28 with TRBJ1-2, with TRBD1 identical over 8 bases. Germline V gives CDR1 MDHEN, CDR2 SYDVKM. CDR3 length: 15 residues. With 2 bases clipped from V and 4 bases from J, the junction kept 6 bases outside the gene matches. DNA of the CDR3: TGTGCCAGCAGTTTAGGGGCAGGGGGCTTCTATGGCTACACCTTC. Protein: CASSLGAGGFYGYTF.

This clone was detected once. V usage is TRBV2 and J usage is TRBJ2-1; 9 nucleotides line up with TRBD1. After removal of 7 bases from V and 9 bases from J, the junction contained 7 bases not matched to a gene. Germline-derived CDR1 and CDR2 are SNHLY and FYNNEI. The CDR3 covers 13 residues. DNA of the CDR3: TGTGCCAGCATTCCAAACAGGGGGCTTGAGCAGTTCTTC. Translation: CASIPNRGLEQFF. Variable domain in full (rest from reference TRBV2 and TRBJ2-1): EPEVTQTPSHQVTQMGQEVILRCVPISNHLYFYWYRQILGQKVEFLVSFYNNEISEKSEIFDDQFSVERPDGSNFTLKIRSTKLEDSAMYFCASIPNRGLEQFFGPGTRLTVL.

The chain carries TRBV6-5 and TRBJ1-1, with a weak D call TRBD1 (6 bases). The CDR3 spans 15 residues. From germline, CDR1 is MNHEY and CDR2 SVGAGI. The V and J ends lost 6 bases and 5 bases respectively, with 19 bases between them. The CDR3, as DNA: TGTGCCAGCAGGGCAACCAGGGGCGAAGCTACTGAAGCTTTCTTT. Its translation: CASRATRGEATEAFF.

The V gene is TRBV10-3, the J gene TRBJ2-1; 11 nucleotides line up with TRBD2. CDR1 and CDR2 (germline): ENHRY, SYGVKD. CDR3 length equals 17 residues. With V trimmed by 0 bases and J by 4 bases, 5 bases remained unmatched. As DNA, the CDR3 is TGTGCCATCAGTGAGTCCGTTAGCGGGGGGGGATACAATGAGCAGTTCTTC. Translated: CAISESVSGGGYNEQFF.

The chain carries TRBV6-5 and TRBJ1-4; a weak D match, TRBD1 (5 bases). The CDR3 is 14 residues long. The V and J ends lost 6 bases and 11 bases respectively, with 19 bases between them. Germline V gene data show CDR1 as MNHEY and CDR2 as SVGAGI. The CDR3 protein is CASSPGGGLGKLFF. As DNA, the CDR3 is TGTGCCAGCAGCCCCGGCGGGGGATTGGGGAAACTGTTTTTT.

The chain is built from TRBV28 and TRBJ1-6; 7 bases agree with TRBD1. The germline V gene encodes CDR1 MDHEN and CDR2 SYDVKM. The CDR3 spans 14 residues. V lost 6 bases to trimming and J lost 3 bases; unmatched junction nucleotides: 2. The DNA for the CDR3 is TGTGCCAGCAGCGACAGGGACTATAATTCACCCCTCCACTTT. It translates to CASSDRDYNSPLHF.

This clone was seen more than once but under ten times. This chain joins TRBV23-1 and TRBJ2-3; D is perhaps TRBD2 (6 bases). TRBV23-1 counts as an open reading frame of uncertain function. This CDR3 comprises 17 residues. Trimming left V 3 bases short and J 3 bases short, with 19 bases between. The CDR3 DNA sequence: TGCGCCAGCAGTCAGCCCACCGAGGACGGGAGTACAGATACGCAGTATTTT. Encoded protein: CASSQPTEDGSTDTQYF.

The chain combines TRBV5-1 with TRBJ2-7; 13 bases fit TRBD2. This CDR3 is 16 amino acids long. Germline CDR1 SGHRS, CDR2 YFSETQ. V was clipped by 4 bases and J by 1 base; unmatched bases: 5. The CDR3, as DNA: TGCGCCAGCAGCCCCTGGACTAGCGGGAGTTCCTACGAGCAGTACTTC. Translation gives CASSPWTSGSSYEQYF.

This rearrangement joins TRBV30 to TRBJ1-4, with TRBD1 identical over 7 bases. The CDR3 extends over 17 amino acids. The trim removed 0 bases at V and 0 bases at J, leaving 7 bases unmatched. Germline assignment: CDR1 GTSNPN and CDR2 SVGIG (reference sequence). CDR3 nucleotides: TGTGCCTGGAGTGTAGACCCCGGGACAGCAACTAATGAAAAACTGTTTTTT. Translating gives CAWSVDPGTATNEKLFF. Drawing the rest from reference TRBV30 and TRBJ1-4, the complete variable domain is SQTIHQWPATLVQPVGSPLSLECTVEGTSNPNLYWYRQAAGRGLQLLFYSVGIGQISSEVPQNLSASRPQDRQFILSSKKLLLSDSGFYLCAWSVDPGTATNEKLFFGSGTQLSVL.

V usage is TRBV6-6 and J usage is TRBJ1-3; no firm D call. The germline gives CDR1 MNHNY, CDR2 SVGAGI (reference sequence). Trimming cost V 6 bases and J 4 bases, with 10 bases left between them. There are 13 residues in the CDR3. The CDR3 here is CASSLGYGNTIYF. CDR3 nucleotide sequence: TGTGCCAGCAGCCTCGGGTACGGAAACACCATATATTTT.

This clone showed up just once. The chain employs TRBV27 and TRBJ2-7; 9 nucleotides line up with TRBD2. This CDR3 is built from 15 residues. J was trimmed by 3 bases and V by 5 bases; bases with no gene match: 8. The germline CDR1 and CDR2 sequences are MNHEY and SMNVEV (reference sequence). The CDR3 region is CASSHPGTSHYEQYF. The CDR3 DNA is TGTGCCAGCAGTCACCCCGGGACTAGCCACTACGAGCAGTACTTC.

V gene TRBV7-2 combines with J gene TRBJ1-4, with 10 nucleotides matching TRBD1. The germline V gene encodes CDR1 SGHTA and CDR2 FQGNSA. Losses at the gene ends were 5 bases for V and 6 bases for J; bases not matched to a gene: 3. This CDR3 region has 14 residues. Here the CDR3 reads CASSTGQGYEKLFF. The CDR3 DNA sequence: TGTGCCAGCAGCACGGGACAGGGGTATGAAAAACTGTTTTTT.

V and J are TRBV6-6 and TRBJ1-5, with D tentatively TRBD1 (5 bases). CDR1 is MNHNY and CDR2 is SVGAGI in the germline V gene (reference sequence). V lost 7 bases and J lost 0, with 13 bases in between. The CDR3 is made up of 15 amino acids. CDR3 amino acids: CASIRGGDSNQPQHF. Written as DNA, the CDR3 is TGTGCCAGCATTCGGGGGGGGGATAGCAATCAGCCCCAGCATTTT.

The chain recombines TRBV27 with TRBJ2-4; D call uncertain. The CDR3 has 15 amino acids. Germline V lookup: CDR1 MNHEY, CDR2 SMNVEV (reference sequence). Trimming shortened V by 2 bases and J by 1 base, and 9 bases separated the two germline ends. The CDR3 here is CASSLLTEAKNIQYF. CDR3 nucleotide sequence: TGTGCCAGCAGTTTACTCACCGAGGCCAAAAACATTCAGTACTTC.

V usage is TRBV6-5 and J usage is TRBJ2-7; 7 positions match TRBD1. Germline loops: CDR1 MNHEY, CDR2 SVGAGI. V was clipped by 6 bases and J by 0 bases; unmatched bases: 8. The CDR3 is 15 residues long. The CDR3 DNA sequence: TGTGCCAGCAGCAAAAGGGGGCACGGCTCCTACGAGCAGTACTTC. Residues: CASSKRGHGSYEQYF.

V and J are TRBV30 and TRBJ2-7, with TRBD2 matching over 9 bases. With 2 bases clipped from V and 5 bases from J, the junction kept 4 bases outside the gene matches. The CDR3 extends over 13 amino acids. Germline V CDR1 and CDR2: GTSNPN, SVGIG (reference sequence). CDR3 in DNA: TGTGCCTGGAGTTTACTAGCGGGCAACGAGCAGTACTTC. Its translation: CAWSLLAGNEQYF.

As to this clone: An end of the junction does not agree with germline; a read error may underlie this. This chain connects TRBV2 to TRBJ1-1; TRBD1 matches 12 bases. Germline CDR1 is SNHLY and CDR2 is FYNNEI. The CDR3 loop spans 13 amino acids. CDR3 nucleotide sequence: TGTGCCAGCATTAAACGGGACAGGGGGCGGACTCTCTTT. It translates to CASIKRDRGRTLF.

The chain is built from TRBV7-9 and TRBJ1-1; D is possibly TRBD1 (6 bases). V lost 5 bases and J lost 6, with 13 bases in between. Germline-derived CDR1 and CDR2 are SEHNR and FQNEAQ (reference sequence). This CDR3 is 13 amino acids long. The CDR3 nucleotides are TGTGCCAGCAGCCCGGGGGGCTTAGCTGAAGCTTTCTTT. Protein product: CASSPGGLAEAFF.

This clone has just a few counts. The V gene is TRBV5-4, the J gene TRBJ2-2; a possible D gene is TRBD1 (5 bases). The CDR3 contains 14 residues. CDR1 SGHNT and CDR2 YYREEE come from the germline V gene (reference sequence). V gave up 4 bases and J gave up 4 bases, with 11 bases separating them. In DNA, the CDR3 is TGTGCCAGCAGCGTGGCAGGGTTCACCGGGGAGCTGTTTTTT. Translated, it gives CASSVAGFTGELFF.

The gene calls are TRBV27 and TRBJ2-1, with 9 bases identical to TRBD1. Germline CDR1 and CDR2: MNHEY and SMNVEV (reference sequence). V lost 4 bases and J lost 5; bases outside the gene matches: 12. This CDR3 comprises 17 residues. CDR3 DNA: TGTGCCAGCAGTTACCAAGCGCCGGGACAGGGAAACAATGAGCAGTTCTTC. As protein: CASSYQAPGQGNNEQFF.

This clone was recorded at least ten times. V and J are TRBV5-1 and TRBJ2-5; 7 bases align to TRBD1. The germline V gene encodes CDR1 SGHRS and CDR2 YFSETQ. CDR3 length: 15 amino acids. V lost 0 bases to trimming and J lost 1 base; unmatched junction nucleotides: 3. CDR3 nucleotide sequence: TGCGCCAGCAGCTTGGCGACAGGGACCCAAGAGACCCAGTACTTC. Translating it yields CASSLATGTQETQYF.